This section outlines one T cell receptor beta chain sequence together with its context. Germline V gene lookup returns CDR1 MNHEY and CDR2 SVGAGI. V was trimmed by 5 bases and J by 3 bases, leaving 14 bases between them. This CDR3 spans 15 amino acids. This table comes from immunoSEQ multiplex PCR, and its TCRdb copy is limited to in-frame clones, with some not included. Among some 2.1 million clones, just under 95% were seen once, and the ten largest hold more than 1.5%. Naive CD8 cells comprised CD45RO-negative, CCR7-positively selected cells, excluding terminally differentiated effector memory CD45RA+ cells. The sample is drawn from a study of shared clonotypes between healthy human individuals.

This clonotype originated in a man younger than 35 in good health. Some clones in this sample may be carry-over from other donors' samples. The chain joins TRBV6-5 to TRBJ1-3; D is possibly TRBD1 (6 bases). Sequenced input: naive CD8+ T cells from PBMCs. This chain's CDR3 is CASSPYQGSGNTIYF. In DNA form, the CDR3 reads TGTGCCAGCAGTCCGTACCAGGGGAGTGGAAACACCATATATTTT.